Detailed here is one T cell receptor beta chain. Its antigen is not identified. This sample was taken from a study of blood T cell dynamics during melanoma immunotherapy. In the study overall: First-line therapy was either pembrolizumab or nivolumab with ipilimumab for metastatic melanoma.

Trimming took 8 bases from V and 6 from J, leaving 11 bases between them. This CDR3 has 11 amino acids. Germline-derived CDR1 and CDR2 are SEHNR and FQNEAQ (reference sequence). The repertoire was sequenced with immunoSEQ multiplex PCR; TCRdb's copy has only in-frame clones and lacks some. The data show 1,000 or so clones, with roughly 71% seen just once and 20% held by the top ten. Findings of the study overall: Among sorted CD8+ subsets, immune-effector cells had the highest clonality and cell-free DNA similarity. The study could not tell melanoma-specific clones from general immune activation.

Time point reported: week 3, after first cycle of checkpoint inhibitor. The source was central memory CD8+ T cells from blood, collected from a patient treated with checkpoint blockade. This sequence originates from a human donor with melanoma. This sequence joins TRBV7-9 and TRBJ2-7; no firm D call. CDR3 sequence: CASSLLAEQYF. The CDR3 nucleotides are TGTGCCAGCTCCCTACTCGCCGAGCAGTACTTC. Based on the CDR3 plus reference TRBV7-9 and TRBJ2-7, the full variable domain is DTGVSQNPRHKITKRGQNVTFRCDPISEHNRLYWYRQTLGQGPEFLTYFQNEAQLEKSRLLSDRFSAERPKGSFSTLEIQRTEQGDSAMYLCASSLLAEQYFGPGTRLTVT.